This T cell receptor (beta chain) was sequenced during a study of blood T cells in healthy people across ages. Germline V gene lookup returns CDR1 MGHDK and CDR2 SYGVNS. The CDR3 is 15 residues long. V lost 7 bases to trimming and J lost 6 bases, with 19 bases between them. Every donor contributed ten milliliters of peripheral blood by blood draw. The use of a sample-barcoded 5' primer and a J-beta primer mix characterized a second PCR of roughly 6 to 11 cycles. TCRdb reanalysed the 5' RACE reads using MiXCR and keeps one entry per CDR3 protein. The data contain around 750,000 distinct CDR3 sequences, around half of them singletons. Regarding this clonotype: Its antigen is not known.

Study findings and constraints: Bulk PBMC profiling left naive and antigen-experienced comparisons inconclusive.

The origin of this receptor is an elderly man in good health. This chain connects TRBV25-1 to TRBJ2-1, with D possibly TRBD2 on 7 matching bases. Sequenced material: blood. This CDR3 reads CASTNPWGGGNEQFF. CDR3 sequence (DNA): TGTGCCAGCACCAACCCTTGGGGAGGGGGCAATGAGCAGTTCTTC.